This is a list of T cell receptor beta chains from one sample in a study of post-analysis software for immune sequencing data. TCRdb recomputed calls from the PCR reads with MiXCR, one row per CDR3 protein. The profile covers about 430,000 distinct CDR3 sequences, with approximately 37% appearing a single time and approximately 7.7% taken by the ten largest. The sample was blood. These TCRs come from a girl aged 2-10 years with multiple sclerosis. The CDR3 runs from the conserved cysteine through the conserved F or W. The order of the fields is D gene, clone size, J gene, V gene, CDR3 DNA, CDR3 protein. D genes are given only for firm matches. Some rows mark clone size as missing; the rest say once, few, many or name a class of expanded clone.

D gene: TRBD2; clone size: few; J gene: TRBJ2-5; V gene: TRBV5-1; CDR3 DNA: TGCGCCAGCAGCTTGGAAGGACTAGCGGGCCAATGGACCCAGTACTTC; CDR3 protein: CASSLEGLAGQWTQYF
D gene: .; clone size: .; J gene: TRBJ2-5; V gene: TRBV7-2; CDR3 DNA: TGTGCCAGCAGCTTACCGTACGGGGAAGAGACCCAGTACTTC; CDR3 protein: CASSLPYGEETQYF
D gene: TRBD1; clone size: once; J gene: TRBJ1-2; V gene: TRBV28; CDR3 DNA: TGTGCCAGTGGGACAGGGGGTAGTTGGGGCTACACCTTC; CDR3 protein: CASGTGGSWGYTF
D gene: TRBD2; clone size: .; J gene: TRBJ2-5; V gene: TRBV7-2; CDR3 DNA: TGTGCCAGCAGCTTCGAAGACCCTAGCGGCGGGGAGACCCAGTACTTC; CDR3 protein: CASSFEDPSGGETQYF
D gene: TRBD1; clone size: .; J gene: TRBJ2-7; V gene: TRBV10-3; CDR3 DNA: TGTGCCATCGGGACAGGGGGCTACGAGCAGTACTTC; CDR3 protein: CAIGTGGYEQYF
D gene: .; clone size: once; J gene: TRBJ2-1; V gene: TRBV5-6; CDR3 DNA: TGTGCCAGCAGCCCTGAGGGGTGGGGGAGTGCGAATGAGCAGTTCTTC; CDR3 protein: CASSPEGWGSANEQFF
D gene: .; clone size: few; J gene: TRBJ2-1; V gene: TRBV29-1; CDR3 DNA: TGCAGCGTTGAAGCAACTAGCCTCTCATCCTACAATGAGCAGTTCTTC; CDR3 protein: CSVEATSLSSYNEQFF
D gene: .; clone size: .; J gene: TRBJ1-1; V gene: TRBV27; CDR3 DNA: TGTGCCAGCGGGGTAGGGAGCACTGAAGCTTTCTTT; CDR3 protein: CASGVGSTEAFF
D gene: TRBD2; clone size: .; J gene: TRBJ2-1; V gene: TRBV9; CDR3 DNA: TGTGCCAGCAGCGCTGAGCGGGAAGCGTACAATGAGCAGTTCTTC; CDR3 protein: CASSAEREAYNEQFF
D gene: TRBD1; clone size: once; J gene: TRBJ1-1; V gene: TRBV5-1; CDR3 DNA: TGCGCCAGCAGCTTGAAAACAGGGGCGAACACTGAAGCTTTCTTT; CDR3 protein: CASSLKTGANTEAFF
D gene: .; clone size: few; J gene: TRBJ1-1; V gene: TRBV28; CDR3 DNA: TGTGCCAGCAGTTACCCAAAAATATTCTCTGAAGCTTTCTTT; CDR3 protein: CASSYPKIFSEAFF
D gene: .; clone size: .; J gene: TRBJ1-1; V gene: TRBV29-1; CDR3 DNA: TGCAGCGTTCTCTTACAATCGGTCAATCCTGAAGCTTTCTTT; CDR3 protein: CSVLLQSVNPEAFF
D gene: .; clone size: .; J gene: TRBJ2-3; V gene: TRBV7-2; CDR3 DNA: TGTGCCAGCAAGTCCGACTGGGGGAGTTCCGTAGATACGCAGTATTTT; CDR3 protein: CASKSDWGSSVDTQYF
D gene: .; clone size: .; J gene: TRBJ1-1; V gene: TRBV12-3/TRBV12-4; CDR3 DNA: TGTGCCAGCAGCCTGACTTATATCTCTGTTAACACTGAAGCTTTCTTT; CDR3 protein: CASSLTYISVNTEAFF
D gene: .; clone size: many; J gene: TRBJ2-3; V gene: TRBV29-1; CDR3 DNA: TGCAGCGTTGTTGGGGGAAACACAGATACGCAGTATTTT; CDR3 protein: CSVVGGNTDTQYF
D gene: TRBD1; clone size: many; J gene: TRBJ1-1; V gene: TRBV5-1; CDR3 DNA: TGTGCCAGCAGCTTAGGGACAGGGAACACTGAAGCTTTCTTT; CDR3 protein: CASSLGTGNTEAFF
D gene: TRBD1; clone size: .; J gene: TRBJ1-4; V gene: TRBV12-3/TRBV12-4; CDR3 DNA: TGTGCCAGCAGTTTACCTGGGGGACAGTTTAATGAAAAACTGTTTTTT; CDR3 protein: CASSLPGGQFNEKLFF
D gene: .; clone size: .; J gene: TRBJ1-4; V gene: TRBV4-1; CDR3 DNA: TGCGCCAGCAGCCAAGAATGGACCGAAAAACTGTTTTTT; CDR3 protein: CASSQEWTEKLFF
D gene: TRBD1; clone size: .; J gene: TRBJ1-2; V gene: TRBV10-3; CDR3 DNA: TGTGCCATCAGTGATCGAGACAGGGGGTACTATGGCTACACCTTC; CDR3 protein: CAISDRDRGYYGYTF
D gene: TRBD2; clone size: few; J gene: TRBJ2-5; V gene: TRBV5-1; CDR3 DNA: TGCGCCAGCAGCTTGAGGGAGGGAAATTCGGAGACCCAGTACTTC; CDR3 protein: CASSLREGNSETQYF
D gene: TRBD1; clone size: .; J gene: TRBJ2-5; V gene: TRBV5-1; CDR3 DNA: TGCGCCAGCAGCACGGACAGGGGTGAGACCCAGTACTTC; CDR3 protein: CASSTDRGETQYF
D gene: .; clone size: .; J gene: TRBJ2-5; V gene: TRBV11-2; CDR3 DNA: TGTGCCAGCAGCTATCGTGGCGGGGATCAAGAGACCCAGTACTTC; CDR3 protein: CASSYRGGDQETQYF
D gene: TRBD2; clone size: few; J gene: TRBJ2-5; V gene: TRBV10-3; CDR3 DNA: TGTGCCATCAGTGGGATCCTGACTAGCGGCCAAGAGACCCAGTACTTC; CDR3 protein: CAISGILTSGQETQYF
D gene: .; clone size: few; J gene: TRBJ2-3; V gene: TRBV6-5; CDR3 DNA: TGTGCCAGCAGTTCAAATAGAGGAGATACGCAGTATTTT; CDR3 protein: CASSSNRGDTQYF
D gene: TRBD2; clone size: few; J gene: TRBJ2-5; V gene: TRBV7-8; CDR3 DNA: TGTGCCAGCAGCTTAGAGGGACTAGCGGGGGCCGGGGAGACCCAGTACTTC; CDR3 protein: CASSLEGLAGAGETQYF
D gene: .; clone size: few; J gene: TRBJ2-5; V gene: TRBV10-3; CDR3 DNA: TGTGCCATCAGTGAGGGGTCCTGGGAGACCCAGTACTTC; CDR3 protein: CAISEGSWETQYF
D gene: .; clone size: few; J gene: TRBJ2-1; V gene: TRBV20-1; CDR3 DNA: TGCAGTGCTAGAGATATGGAGGGCAATGAGCAGTTCTTC; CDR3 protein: CSARDMEGNEQFF
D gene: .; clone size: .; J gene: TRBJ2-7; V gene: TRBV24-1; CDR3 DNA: TGTGCCACCAGTGAAGGCTACGGAACCTACGAGCAGTACTTC; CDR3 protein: CATSEGYGTYEQYF
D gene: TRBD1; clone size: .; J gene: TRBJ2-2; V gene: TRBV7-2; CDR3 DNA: TGTGCCAGCAGACCCTCAGGGGGGAACACCGGGGAGCTGTTTTTT; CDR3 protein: CASRPSGGNTGELFF
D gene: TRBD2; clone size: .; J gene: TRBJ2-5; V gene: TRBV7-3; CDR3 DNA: TGTGCCAGCAGCTCCGGGCTAGCGGGGAAGGGGGAGCAGTACTTC; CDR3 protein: CASSSGLAGKGEQYF
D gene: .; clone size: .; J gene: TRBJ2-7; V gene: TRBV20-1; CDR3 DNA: TGCAGTGCTAGAGGGAATACAGCCTACGAGCAGTACTTC; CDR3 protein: CSARGNTAYEQYF
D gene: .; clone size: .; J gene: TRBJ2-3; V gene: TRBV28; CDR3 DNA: TGTGCCAGCAGTTTTGGGCGATTCACAGATACGCAGTATTTT; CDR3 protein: CASSFGRFTDTQYF
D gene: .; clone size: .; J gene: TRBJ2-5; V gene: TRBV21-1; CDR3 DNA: TGTGCCAGCAGGTTCGGACTAGCGGGGTGCCAAGAGACCCAGTACTTC; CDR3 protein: CASRFGLAGCQETQYF
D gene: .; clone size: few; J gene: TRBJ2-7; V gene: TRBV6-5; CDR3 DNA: TGTGCCAGCAGTTACTCATCAGCCTACGAGCAGTACTTC; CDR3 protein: CASSYSSAYEQYF
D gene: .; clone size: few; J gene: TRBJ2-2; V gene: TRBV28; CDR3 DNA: TGTGCCAGCAGACCCCGGGCAGGGAAGCCCGGGGAGCTGTTTTTT; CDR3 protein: CASRPRAGKPGELFF
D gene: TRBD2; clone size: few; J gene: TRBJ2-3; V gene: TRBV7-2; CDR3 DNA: TGTGCCAGCAGCTTAGCGGCTAGCGGGAGCACGAATACGCAGTATTTT; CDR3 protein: CASSLAASGSTNTQYF
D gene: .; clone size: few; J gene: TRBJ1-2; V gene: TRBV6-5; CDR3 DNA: TGTGCCAGCAGTTACTTTTACCAGGAGTTCCCCTATGGCTACACCTTC; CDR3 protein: CASSYFYQEFPYGYTF
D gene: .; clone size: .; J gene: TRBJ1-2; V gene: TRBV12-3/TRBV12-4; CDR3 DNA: TGTGCCAGCAGTGTTACCACAAGGACAGTTCACTATGGCTACACCTTC; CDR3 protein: CASSVTTRTVHYGYTF
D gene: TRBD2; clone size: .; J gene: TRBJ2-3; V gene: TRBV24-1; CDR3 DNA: TGTGCCACCAGTGATTTTAGCGGGGATACGCAGTATTTT; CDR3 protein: CATSDFSGDTQYF
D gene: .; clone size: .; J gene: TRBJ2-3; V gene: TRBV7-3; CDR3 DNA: TGTGCCAGCAGCCCTCAAGAGGCATTCACAGATACGCAGTATTTT; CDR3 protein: CASSPQEAFTDTQYF
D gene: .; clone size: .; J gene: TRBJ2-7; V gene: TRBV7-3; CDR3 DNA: TGTGCCAGCAGCTTAAAGGGGGGACACCTCTCCTACGAGCAGTACTTC; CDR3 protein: CASSLKGGHLSYEQYF
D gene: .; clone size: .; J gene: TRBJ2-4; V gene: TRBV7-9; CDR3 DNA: TGTGCCAGCAGCTTAGACCAACTAAGGTCCAAAAACATTCAGTACTTC; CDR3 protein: CASSLDQLRSKNIQYF
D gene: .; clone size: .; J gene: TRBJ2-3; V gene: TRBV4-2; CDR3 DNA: TGTGCCAGCAGCCAAGGGCTGTCAGGCCCGTCTAGCACAGATACGCAGTATTTT; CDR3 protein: CASSQGLSGPSSTDTQYF
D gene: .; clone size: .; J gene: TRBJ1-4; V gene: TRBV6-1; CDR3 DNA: TGTGCCAGCACCAAACTTGCAACTAATGAAAAACTGTTTTTT; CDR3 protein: CASTKLATNEKLFF
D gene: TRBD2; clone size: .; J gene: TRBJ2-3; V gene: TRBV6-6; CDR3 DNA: TGTGCCAGCAGGTCCGTAGCGGGAGTAACAGATACGCAGTATTTT; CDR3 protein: CASRSVAGVTDTQYF